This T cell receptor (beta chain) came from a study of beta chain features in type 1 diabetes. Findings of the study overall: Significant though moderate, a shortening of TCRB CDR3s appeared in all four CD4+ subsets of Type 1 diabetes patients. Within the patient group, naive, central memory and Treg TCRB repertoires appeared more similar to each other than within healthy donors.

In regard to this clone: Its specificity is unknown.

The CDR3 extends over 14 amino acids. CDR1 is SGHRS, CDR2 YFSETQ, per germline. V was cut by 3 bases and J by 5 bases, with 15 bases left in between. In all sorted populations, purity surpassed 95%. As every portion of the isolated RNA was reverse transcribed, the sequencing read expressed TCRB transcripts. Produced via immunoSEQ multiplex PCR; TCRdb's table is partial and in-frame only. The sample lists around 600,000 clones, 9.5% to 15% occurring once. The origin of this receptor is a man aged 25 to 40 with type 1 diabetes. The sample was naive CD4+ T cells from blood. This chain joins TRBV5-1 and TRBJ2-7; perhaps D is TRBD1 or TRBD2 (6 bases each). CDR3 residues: CASSYPSGGDEQYF. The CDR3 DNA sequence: TGCGCCAGCAGCTACCCCTCCGGGGGCGACGAGCAGTACTTC. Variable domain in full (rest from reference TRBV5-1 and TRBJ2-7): KAGVTQTPRYLIKTRGQQVTLSCSPISGHRSVSWYQQTPGQGLQFLFEYFSETQRNKGNFPGRFSGRQFSNSRSEMNVSTLELGDSALYLCASSYPSGGDEQYFGPGTRLTVT.